Below, 24 T cell receptor beta chains from the same sample are listed, as sequenced in a study of T cells in Graves' hyperthyroidism and ophthalmopathy. RNA transcripts served as the template for amplifying TCR beta CDR3 regions. The TCR CDR3 first-round RT-PCR relied on the HTBI primer set. MiXCR, applied by TCRdb to the multiplex PCR reads, yields one record per CDR3 protein. The sample contains around 360,000 distinct CDR3 sequences, approximately 14% of which appear only once. The specimen sequenced was blood. The receptors originated from a woman aged 60-75 years with Graves' ophthalmopathy.

This clonotype appeared a few times. The chain carries TRBV19 and TRBJ1-5; D perhaps matches TRBD1 (5 bases). The CDR3 is 15 residues long. From germline, CDR1 is LNHDA and CDR2 SQIVND (reference sequence). Trimming took 3 bases from V and 1 from J, leaving 10 bases between them. CDR3 nucleotides: TGTGCCAGTAGTATCCCTGGACACAGCAATCAGCCCCAGCATTTT. Amino acid sequence: CASSIPGHSNQPQHF. The entire variable domain, with the rest obtained from reference TRBV19 and TRBJ1-5, is as follows: DGGITQSPKYLFRKEGQNVTLSCEQNLNHDAMYWYRQDPGQGLRLIYYSQIVNDFQKGDIAEGYSVSREKKESFPLTVTSAQKNPTAFYLCASSIPGHSNQPQHFGDGTRLSIL.

The table lists this clonotype with a few counts. The chain combines TRBV5-4 with TRBJ2-5; 7 bases are a match to TRBD2. This CDR3 comprises 16 residues. V gave up 4 bases and J gave up 1 base; unmatched junction bases: 10. Germline values: CDR1 SGHNT, CDR2 YYREEE (reference sequence). This CDR3 reads CASSEKTSPSQETQYF. The DNA of the CDR3 is TGTGCCAGCAGCGAAAAGACTAGCCCGTCCCAAGAGACCCAGTACTTC.

The V call is TRBV12-3 or TRBV12-4, the J call TRBJ2-2; 10 nucleotides align to TRBD2. The length of the CDR3 is 16 residues. With 5 bases clipped from V and 6 bases from J, the junction kept 9 bases outside the gene matches. In DNA, the CDR3 is TGTGCCAGCAGTAAGGGACCAGCGGGAGGGCCCGGGGAGCTGTTTTTT. Residues: CASSKGPAGGPGELFF.

The table lists this clonotype with a few counts. The rearrangement links TRBV6-1 to TRBJ2-6, with no clear D. Germline values: CDR1 MNHNS, CDR2 SASEGT. The CDR3 runs to 17 residues. V shed 5 bases and J shed 0 bases, with 14 bases lying between them. The CDR3 is CASSPLGGISGANVLTF. The CDR3 nucleotides are TGTGCCAGCAGTCCCCTCGGTGGAATCTCTGGGGCCAACGTCCTGACTTTC.

There are many counts of this clonotype. The gene calls are TRBV28 and TRBJ2-5, with TRBD2 matching over 15 bases. V trimming: 6 bases; J trimming: 2 bases; junction bases outside the gene matches: 7. Per germline, CDR1 MDHEN and CDR2 SYDVKM. The CDR3 is 17 residues long. CDR3 nucleotides: TGTGCCAGCAGGGGGACTAGCGGGAGGAGGGTACAAGAGACCCAGTACTTC. Its protein product is CASRGTSGRRVQETQYF.

The rearrangement joins TRBV6-1 to TRBJ1-4; a possible D gene is TRBD1 (5 bases). Germline lookup yields CDR1 MNHNS and CDR2 SASEGT. V shed 11 bases and J shed 0 bases, with 16 bases lying between them. The CDR3 covers 15 residues. The CDR3 here is CAGSSRQTTNEKLFF. The DNA of the CDR3 is TGTGCCGGATCATCACGACAGACAACTAATGAAAAACTGTTTTTT.

The chain employs TRBV7-3 and TRBJ2-2; D gene unclear. The CDR3 is made up of 18 amino acids. V was cut by 5 bases and J by 2 bases, with 21 bases left in between. CDR1 is SGHTA and CDR2 is FQGTGA in the germline V gene. CDR3 sequence reads: CASSPKAQNGRNTGELFF. CDR3 DNA sequence: TGTGCCAGCAGCCCAAAGGCACAAAACGGCCGCAACACCGGGGAGCTGTTTTTT.

This clonotype was found many times. J is TRBJ1-2 and V is TRBV12-3 or TRBV12-4; TRBD1 is a possible D gene (5 bases). V was trimmed by 3 bases and J by 7 bases, leaving 15 bases between them. The CDR3 runs to 14 residues. The chain's CDR3 is CASSLMRQGSGYTF. Written as DNA, the CDR3 is TGTGCCAGCAGTTTGATGCGTCAGGGTAGTGGCTACACCTTC.

This clonotype was counted at least ten times. The V and J genes are TRBV28 and TRBJ2-7, with D perhaps TRBD2 (5 bases). Trimming cost V 2 bases and J 5 bases, with 10 bases left between them. Looked up from germline, CDR1 is MDHEN and CDR2 is SYDVKM. The CDR3 consists of 13 residues. The CDR3 DNA reads TGTGCCAGCAGTTTAGGACGGGGAGACGAGCAGTACTTC. It is translated as CASSLGRGDEQYF. Full variable domain (missing parts from reference TRBV28 and TRBJ2-7): DVKVTQSSRYLVKRTGEKVFLECVQDMDHENMFWYRQDPGLGLRLIYFSYDVKMKEKGDIPEGYSVSREKKERFSLILESASTNQTSMYLCASSLGRGDEQYFGPGTRLTVT.

This clonotype has ten or more counts. V and J are TRBV28 and TRBJ2-7; 7 positions match TRBD2. Trimming removed 8 bases from V and 1 base from J; junction bases left unmatched: 11. This CDR3 is built from 15 residues. The V gene's germline CDR1 is MDHEN and CDR2 SYDVKM. CDR3 protein: CASSYGLGLSYEQYF. Written as DNA, the CDR3 is TGTGCCAGCTCGTATGGACTAGGACTTTCCTACGAGCAGTACTTC.

Many counts were recorded for this clonotype. The J gene is TRBJ2-6, the V gene TRBV7-9; perhaps TRBD1 as D (5 bases). Germline V gives CDR1 SEHNR, CDR2 FQNEAQ (reference sequence). The ends were cut back, 6 bases at V and 0 bases at J, with 9 bases in the middle. This CDR3 contains 15 residues. The CDR3 DNA reads as TGTGCCAGCAGGAAGGACAACTCTGGGGCCAACGTCCTGACTTTC. Protein: CASRKDNSGANVLTF.

This clonotype has a count of ten or more. V is TRBV28 and J is TRBJ2-3, with 8 positions matching TRBD2. Germline V CDR1 and CDR2: MDHEN, SYDVKM. The CDR3 totals 15 residues. V gave up 5 bases and J gave up 1 base; unmatched junction bases: 5. CDR3 DNA sequence: TGTGCCAGCAGTCCAGCGGGAGCCCGCACAGATACGCAGTATTTT. Its translation: CASSPAGARTDTQYF.

V is TRBV6-1 and J is TRBJ2-6; D might be TRBD1 or TRBD2, each matching 5 bases. The V end lost 8 bases, the J end lost 1 base, and 12 bases lay between the germline ends. The CDR3 length is 15 residues. CDR1 and CDR2 from the germline V gene are MNHNS and SASEGT. Here the CDR3 reads CASASEGSGANVLTF. CDR3 nucleotide sequence: TGTGCCAGCGCATCAGAGGGGTCTGGGGCCAACGTCCTGACTTTC.

This chain links TRBV5-1 with TRBJ2-2; 7 bases are shared with TRBD1. The V gene end was trimmed by 9 bases and the J gene end by 1 base; junction bases not matched to a gene: 3. The CDR3 runs 13 residues. The germline CDR1 and CDR2 sequences are SGHRS and YFSETQ. CDR3 residues: CANRQGNTGELFF. The CDR3 DNA reads as TGCGCCAACCGACAGGGGAACACCGGGGAGCTGTTTTTT.

The rearrangement links TRBV4-1 to TRBJ2-2; possible D gene TRBD2, 5 bases. CDR1 and CDR2 from the germline V gene are MGHRA and YSYEKL. Trimming cost V 0 bases and J 7 bases, with 9 bases left between them. The CDR3 totals 14 residues. CDR3 in amino acids: CASSQELGSGELFF. CDR3 DNA sequence: TGCGCCAGCAGCCAAGAGTTAGGGAGCGGGGAGCTGTTTTTT.

This chain uses TRBV14 with TRBJ2-1; D might be TRBD2 (8 bases). This CDR3 region has 16 residues. Germline CDR1 and CDR2: SGHDN and FVKESK. Trimming took off 3 bases at V and 6 bases at J, with 18 bases between the two ends. CDR3 loop: CASSQRDSGSPNEQFF. CDR3 DNA sequence: TGTGCCAGCAGCCAGAGGGACAGCGGGAGCCCCAATGAGCAGTTCTTC.

In its sample, this clonotype was seen many times. This sequence joins TRBV27 and TRBJ2-3, with D possibly being TRBD2 (5 bases). This CDR3 has 14 amino acids. V was clipped by 2 bases and J by 4 bases, with 10 bases between them. Germline CDR1 is MNHEY and CDR2 is SMNVEV (reference sequence). This CDR3 reads CASSLRLASDTQYF. For the CDR3, the DNA is TGTGCCAGCAGTTTAAGGCTAGCATCAGATACGCAGTATTTT.

The chain uses TRBV29-1 and TRBJ2-5, with a weak D call TRBD2 (6 bases). The CDR3 covers 14 residues. From germline, CDR1 is SQVTM and CDR2 ANQGSEA. V was clipped by 7 bases and J by 5 bases, with 20 bases between them. The CDR3 here is CSAGTPRVGETQYF. CDR3 in DNA: TGCAGCGCCGGGACTCCCAGGGTGGGGGAGACCCAGTACTTC.

This clonotype was counted many times. The V gene is TRBV20-1, the J gene TRBJ2-1, with 7 bases that match TRBD2. Germline CDR1 and CDR2: DFQATT and SNEGSKA (reference sequence). The J segment lost 5 bases and the V segment lost 5 bases, leaving 6 bases of the junction unmatched. CDR3 length: 13 residues. CDR3 nucleotides: TGCAGTGCTGACGGACTAGTTGACAATGAGCAGTTCTTC. It specifies CSADGLVDNEQFF.

The chain joins TRBV19 to TRBJ1-5; D perhaps matches TRBD1 (5 bases). CDR1 and CDR2 (germline): LNHDA, SQIVND (reference sequence). The germline V and J ends were trimmed by 6 bases and 1 base, with 13 bases remaining between them. CDR3 length equals 15 residues. The CDR3 sequence is CASSSAGTSNQPQHF. CDR3 bases: TGTGCCAGTAGCTCAGCAGGGACCAGCAATCAGCCCCAGCATTTT.

The table lists this clonotype with many counts. The rearrangement links TRBV2 to TRBJ2-7; 7 nucleotides agree with TRBD2. This CDR3 region has 15 residues. Per the germline V gene, CDR1 is SNHLY and CDR2 is FYNNEI. V shed 2 bases, J shed 2 bases, and the junction held 6 bases outside the gene matches. CDR3 nucleotides: TGTGCCAGCAGTGAAATACTAGCGTTGACCTACGAGCAGTACTTC. As protein: CASSEILALTYEQYF.

This chain uses TRBV20-1 with TRBJ1-6; 8 nucleotides agree with TRBD1. V lost 5 bases to trimming and J lost 5 bases; unmatched junction nucleotides: 8. The germline CDR1 and CDR2 sequences are DFQATT and SNEGSKA (reference sequence). This CDR3 has 15 amino acids. The CDR3, as DNA: TGCAGTGCTCGTCTAAACAGGGGGAATAATTCACCCCTCCACTTT. It yields the protein CSARLNRGNNSPLHF.

This clonotype was counted a few times. This chain uses TRBV2 with TRBJ2-1; 7 positions match TRBD1. This CDR3 contains 14 residues. Germline-derived CDR1 and CDR2 are SNHLY and FYNNEI. The trim removed 5 bases at V and 5 bases at J, leaving 6 bases unmatched. Written as DNA, the CDR3 is TGTGCCAGCAGTATTGACAGGGCAGACAATGAGCAGTTCTTC. Translated, it gives CASSIDRADNEQFF.

This clonotype was seen more than once but under ten times. The gene calls are TRBV27 and TRBJ2-7; 14 positions match TRBD2. The CDR3 contains 16 residues. CDR1 and CDR2 from the germline V gene are MNHEY and SMNVEV (reference sequence). V lost 7 bases, J lost 4 bases, and 9 bases stayed unmatched. The CDR3 sequence: CASTRGLAGGSYEQYF. CDR3 DNA: TGTGCCAGCACCCGAGGACTAGCGGGAGGCTCTTACGAGCAGTACTTC.